The rows below give T cell receptor beta chains drawn from one sample of a study of blood T cell repertoires in COVID-19. This table comes from immunoSEQ multiplex PCR, and its TCRdb copy is limited to in-frame clones, with some not included. The sample includes under 200,000 clones, roughly 86% seen only once; the top ten take around 7.6%. The source material was peripheral blood. These receptors originate from a middle-aged man who had recovered from COVID-19. Each CDR3 is given with its conserved first and last residue. D genes are given only for firm matches. Only part of the rows carry a size: once, few, many, or a class if the clone is expanded.

cdr3_nt: TGTGCCATCCAAACCCGGACTAGCGGGAGGGCGGGGAGCTCCTACAATGAGCAGTTCTTC
cdr3_aa: CAIQTRTSGRAGSSYNEQFF
j_call: TRBJ2-1
d_call: TRBD2
clone_size: .
v_call: TRBV10-3

cdr3_nt: TGTGCCAGCAGTGATATATCAGCAGGGCCCTTAGATGGCTACACCTTC
cdr3_aa: CASSDISAGPLDGYTF
j_call: TRBJ1-2
d_call: .
clone_size: .
v_call: TRBV6-1

cdr3_nt: TGCGCCAGCAGCCCACGACAGGGCCCCTCCTACAATGAGCAGTTCTTC
cdr3_aa: CASSPRQGPSYNEQFF
j_call: TRBJ2-1
d_call: TRBD1
clone_size: .
v_call: TRBV4-3

cdr3_nt: TGTGCCAGCAGCTTAGTAGAGAACACTGAAGCTTTCTTT
cdr3_aa: CASSLVENTEAFF
j_call: TRBJ1-1
d_call: .
clone_size: .
v_call: TRBV11-3

cdr3_nt: TGCGCCAGCAGTCACAATTGGGACATCTCCTACGAGCAGTACTTC
cdr3_aa: CASSHNWDISYEQYF
j_call: TRBJ2-7
d_call: .
clone_size: once
v_call: TRBV23-1

cdr3_nt: TGTGCCAGTACAGGGTTCGGCTACGAGCAGTACTTC
cdr3_aa: CASTGFGYEQYF
j_call: TRBJ2-7
d_call: .
clone_size: .
v_call: TRBV10-3

cdr3_nt: TGTGCCACCAGCAGAGGGCAGGGGGGCAACACCGGGGAGCTGTTTTTT
cdr3_aa: CATSRGQGGNTGELFF
j_call: TRBJ2-2
d_call: .
clone_size: .
v_call: TRBV15

cdr3_nt: TGCGCCAGCAGCCAAGCCGGAAGGGGGGGAAACACCATATATTTT
cdr3_aa: CASSQAGRGGNTIYF
j_call: TRBJ1-3
d_call: .
clone_size: .
v_call: TRBV4-3

cdr3_nt: TGCGCCAGCAGCCAGTCCGGGACAGACATCTACGAGCAGTACTTC
cdr3_aa: CASSQSGTDIYEQYF
j_call: TRBJ2-7
d_call: TRBD1
clone_size: .
v_call: TRBV4-1

cdr3_nt: TGTGCCAGCAGCTTGGGAGACAGGGCGGCCAACGAGCAGTACTTC
cdr3_aa: CASSLGDRAANEQYF
j_call: TRBJ2-7
d_call: TRBD1
clone_size: .
v_call: TRBV5-6

cdr3_nt: TGTGCCAGCAGTTACCATCTAGCGGGAGGAGATGAGCAGTACTTC
cdr3_aa: CASSYHLAGGDEQYF
j_call: TRBJ2-7
d_call: TRBD2
clone_size: .
v_call: TRBV6-2/TRBV6-3

cdr3_nt: TGTGCCATCACTTCAAAGCGTGGTAGCACAGATACGCAGTATTTT
cdr3_aa: CAITSKRGSTDTQYF
j_call: TRBJ2-3
d_call: .
clone_size: .
v_call: TRBV10-3

cdr3_nt: TGCAGCGTTGAAGCTCTTGCTAGCGGGGGGGAGGCAGAGACCCAGTACTTC
cdr3_aa: CSVEALASGGEAETQYF
j_call: TRBJ2-5
d_call: TRBD2
clone_size: .
v_call: TRBV29-1

cdr3_nt: TGCGCCAGCAGCTTGGGGGGGAGCTCCTACGAGCAGTACTTC
cdr3_aa: CASSLGGSSYEQYF
j_call: TRBJ2-7
d_call: TRBD2
clone_size: .
v_call: TRBV4-1

cdr3_nt: TGTGCCAGCAGCCTTCGGACAGGGAAAGAGACCCAGTACTTC
cdr3_aa: CASSLRTGKETQYF
j_call: TRBJ2-5
d_call: TRBD1
clone_size: .
v_call: TRBV3-1/TRBV3-2

cdr3_nt: TGTGCCAGCAACCCGGGACACCCCTACGAGCAGTACTTC
cdr3_aa: CASNPGHPYEQYF
j_call: TRBJ2-7
d_call: .
clone_size: .
v_call: TRBV6-2/TRBV6-3

cdr3_nt: TGTGCCAGCAGCCAAGGGCCGGGGACCGGGGAGCTGTTTTTT
cdr3_aa: CASSQGPGTGELFF
j_call: TRBJ2-2
d_call: .
clone_size: .
v_call: TRBV11-2

cdr3_nt: TGTGCCATCAGTGAGTCGACAGGGCAAGAGACCCAGTACTTC
cdr3_aa: CAISESTGQETQYF
j_call: TRBJ2-5
d_call: TRBD1
clone_size: .
v_call: TRBV10-3

cdr3_nt: TGTGCCAGCAGCGTAGCTCCCGGGGGATCCTACAATGAGCAGTTCTTC
cdr3_aa: CASSVAPGGSYNEQFF
j_call: TRBJ2-1
d_call: .
clone_size: .
v_call: TRBV9

cdr3_nt: TGCAGCGTTGTAGGGCGGGCAGCGCCGAACACTGAAGCTTTCTTT
cdr3_aa: CSVVGRAAPNTEAFF
j_call: TRBJ1-1
d_call: .
clone_size: once
v_call: TRBV29-1

cdr3_nt: TGTGCCAGCTCACCGGGGACAGATCAGGAGACCCAGTACTTC
cdr3_aa: CASSPGTDQETQYF
j_call: TRBJ2-5
d_call: TRBD1
clone_size: .
v_call: TRBV18

cdr3_nt: TGTGCGAGCACCCCCGCAGATACGCAGTATTTT
cdr3_aa: CASTPADTQYF
j_call: TRBJ2-3
d_call: .
clone_size: .
v_call: TRBV2

cdr3_nt: TGTGCCAGCAGTTCCCTTAGCCTGGAGACCCAGTACTTC
cdr3_aa: CASSSLSLETQYF
j_call: TRBJ2-5
d_call: .
clone_size: .
v_call: TRBV6-5

cdr3_nt: TGCGCCAGCAAGTCCGGGACAGGGATGGCCGAGCAGTACTTC
cdr3_aa: CASKSGTGMAEQYF
j_call: TRBJ2-7
d_call: TRBD1
clone_size: .
v_call: TRBV5-1

cdr3_nt: TGTGCCAGCAGCCAAGACGGGGCTAGCGCTCCCGGGGAGCTGTTTTTT
cdr3_aa: CASSQDGASAPGELFF
j_call: TRBJ2-2
d_call: .
clone_size: .
v_call: TRBV14

cdr3_nt: TGTGCCAGCAGTGAAGCGCGAGGTGGAGGGGGCAATCAGCCCCAGCATTTT
cdr3_aa: CASSEARGGGGNQPQHF
j_call: TRBJ1-5
d_call: .
clone_size: .
v_call: TRBV6-1

cdr3_nt: TGTGCCAGCTCACCACGGGCTAGCGGGAGAGCAAATTCCTACGAGCAGTACTTC
cdr3_aa: CASSPRASGRANSYEQYF
j_call: TRBJ2-7
d_call: TRBD2
clone_size: .
v_call: TRBV18

cdr3_nt: TGTGCCAGTAGTACCGGGAACTCCTACGAGCAGTACTTC
cdr3_aa: CASSTGNSYEQYF
j_call: TRBJ2-7
d_call: .
clone_size: .
v_call: TRBV19

cdr3_nt: TGTGCCAGCAGCTTGGCTCGGAGCGGGGGGGAAGAGACCCAGTACTTC
cdr3_aa: CASSLARSGGEETQYF
j_call: TRBJ2-5
d_call: TRBD2
clone_size: many
v_call: TRBV5-4

cdr3_nt: TGTGCCAGCAGCTCGACAGGAAACACCATATATTTT
cdr3_aa: CASSSTGNTIYF
j_call: TRBJ1-3
d_call: .
clone_size: .
v_call: TRBV7-8

cdr3_nt: TGTGCCAGCTCACCACGGGGAGTCCCTGGGAATTCACCCCTCCACTTT
cdr3_aa: CASSPRGVPGNSPLHF
j_call: TRBJ1-6
d_call: .
clone_size: .
v_call: TRBV18

cdr3_nt: TGTGCCACTTCAAAGCGGGAGGGGAACACAGATACGCAGTATTTT
cdr3_aa: CATSKREGNTDTQYF
j_call: TRBJ2-3
d_call: TRBD2
clone_size: .
v_call: TRBV24-1

cdr3_nt: TGTGCCAGCAGCGTAGAGGCGGGGGCGCAGTATTTT
cdr3_aa: CASSVEAGAQYF
j_call: TRBJ2-3
d_call: TRBD2
clone_size: .
v_call: TRBV9

cdr3_nt: TGTGCCAGCAGCTTAGCGCTGACTAGCGGGGGGGAGCTGTTTTTT
cdr3_aa: CASSLALTSGGELFF
j_call: TRBJ2-2
d_call: TRBD2
clone_size: few
v_call: TRBV7-2

cdr3_nt: TGTGCCAGCAGTCCCGGGGAGGGAGTTTCTGGGGCCAACGTCCTGACTTTC
cdr3_aa: CASSPGEGVSGANVLTF
j_call: TRBJ2-6
d_call: TRBD2
clone_size: .
v_call: TRBV27

cdr3_nt: TGTGCCAGTAGTATTTCCGGCAACCCTAGCTACGAGCAGTACTTC
cdr3_aa: CASSISGNPSYEQYF
j_call: TRBJ2-7
d_call: .
clone_size: few
v_call: TRBV19

cdr3_nt: TGTGCCAGCAGCCAAGGACTGTACGAGCAGTACTTC
cdr3_aa: CASSQGLYEQYF
j_call: TRBJ2-7
d_call: .
clone_size: once
v_call: TRBV6-4

cdr3_nt: TGTGCCAGCAGCCGTGGACACTTCGAATATGGCTACACCTTC
cdr3_aa: CASSRGHFEYGYTF
j_call: TRBJ1-2
d_call: .
clone_size: .
v_call: TRBV28

cdr3_nt: TGTGCCAGCAGCCAAGAAAGGGGCTCCTACAATGAGCAGTTCTTC
cdr3_aa: CASSQERGSYNEQFF
j_call: TRBJ2-1
d_call: .
clone_size: .
v_call: TRBV3-1/TRBV3-2

cdr3_nt: TGTGCCAGTAGTCCAAGAGGGAGCTATAATTCACCCCTCCACTTT
cdr3_aa: CASSPRGSYNSPLHF
j_call: TRBJ1-6
d_call: .
clone_size: .
v_call: TRBV19

cdr3_nt: TGTGCCAGCAGTGGTGGCGGGAGGGCCGGATTCGGGCAGTATTTT
cdr3_aa: CASSGGGRAGFGQYF
j_call: TRBJ2-3
d_call: TRBD2
clone_size: .
v_call: TRBV2

cdr3_nt: TGCGCCAGCAGCTTCCGGGAGACCTCGCGGACCCAGTACTTC
cdr3_aa: CASSFRETSRTQYF
j_call: TRBJ2-5
d_call: .
clone_size: .
v_call: TRBV5-1

cdr3_nt: TGCGCCAGCAGCCAGGCGGGGCAGGTTAAATTTTCACCCCTCCACTTT
cdr3_aa: CASSQAGQVKFSPLHF
j_call: TRBJ1-6
d_call: .
clone_size: .
v_call: TRBV4-1

cdr3_nt: TGTGCCAGCAGCCTACAGGGGGCGGGCGGCTACACCTTC
cdr3_aa: CASSLQGAGGYTF
j_call: TRBJ1-2
d_call: TRBD1
clone_size: few
v_call: TRBV28

cdr3_nt: TGTGCCACCAGCTCACAGGGGAGGAATCAGCCCCAGCATTTT
cdr3_aa: CATSSQGRNQPQHF
j_call: TRBJ1-5
d_call: TRBD1
clone_size: .
v_call: TRBV15

cdr3_nt: TGTGCCAGCAGCTTAGTGGGGACAGGCGATTCACCCCTCCACTTT
cdr3_aa: CASSLVGTGDSPLHF
j_call: TRBJ1-6
d_call: TRBD1
clone_size: .
v_call: TRBV7-6

cdr3_nt: TGTGCCAGCAGCGAGGATTCCGGGACTAGCGGGCACAATGAGCAGTTCTTC
cdr3_aa: CASSEDSGTSGHNEQFF
j_call: TRBJ2-1
d_call: .
clone_size: .
v_call: TRBV21-1

cdr3_nt: TGTGCCAGCAGTACGGGGGGCAATCAGCCCCAGCATTTT
cdr3_aa: CASSTGGNQPQHF
j_call: TRBJ1-5
d_call: .
clone_size: .
v_call: TRBV27

cdr3_nt: TGCGCCAGCAGCCAGGAAGGAGCCTTACAAGAGACCCAGTACTTC
cdr3_aa: CASSQEGALQETQYF
j_call: TRBJ2-5
d_call: .
clone_size: once
v_call: TRBV4-1

cdr3_nt: TGTGCCGTAATGGGGCAGACATCCTCCGAAAACATTCAGTACTTC
cdr3_aa: CAVMGQTSSENIQYF
j_call: TRBJ2-4
d_call: .
clone_size: .
v_call: TRBV10-3

cdr3_nt: TGTGCCAGCTCACGTGGACAGAACACTGAAGCTTTCTTT
cdr3_aa: CASSRGQNTEAFF
j_call: TRBJ1-1
d_call: .
clone_size: .
v_call: TRBV18

cdr3_nt: TGTGCCAGCAGCTTGCTGACAGCGAACTACGAGCAGTACTTC
cdr3_aa: CASSLLTANYEQYF
j_call: TRBJ2-7
d_call: .
clone_size: .
v_call: TRBV5-6

cdr3_nt: TGTGCCAGCAGCCGGGGGGACCCTACCGAGCAGTACTTC
cdr3_aa: CASSRGDPTEQYF
j_call: TRBJ2-7
d_call: .
clone_size: once
v_call: TRBV4-2

cdr3_nt: TGTGCCAGCAGCCGACTAGCTGGTAACAATGAGCAGTTCTTC
cdr3_aa: CASSRLAGNNEQFF
j_call: TRBJ2-1
d_call: TRBD2
clone_size: .
v_call: TRBV5-4